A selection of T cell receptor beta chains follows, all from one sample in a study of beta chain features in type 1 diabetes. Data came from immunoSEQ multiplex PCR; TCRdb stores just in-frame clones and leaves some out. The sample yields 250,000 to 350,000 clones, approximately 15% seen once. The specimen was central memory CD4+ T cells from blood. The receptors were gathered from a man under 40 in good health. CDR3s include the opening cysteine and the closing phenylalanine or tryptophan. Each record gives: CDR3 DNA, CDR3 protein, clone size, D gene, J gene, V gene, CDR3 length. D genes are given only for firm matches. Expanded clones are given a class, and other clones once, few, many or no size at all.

TGCGCCAGCAGCTTTGGAGCGGGGGGGAACACAGATACGCAGTATTTT	CASSFGAGGNTDTQYF	few	TRBD2	TRBJ2-3	TRBV5-1	16
TGTGCCAGCACCCGGAGGGGCGGGGGGACTAGAGAGACCCAGTACTTC	CASTRRGGGTRETQYF	NA	TRBD2	TRBJ2-5	TRBV2	16
TGTGCTAGTGGCTACAGCATCCAAGAGACCCAGTACTTC	CASGYSIQETQYF	many	NA	TRBJ2-5	TRBV12-5	13
TGTGCCAGCACTAAAGCGGGGTCGTGGGGAGAGACCCAGTACTTC	CASTKAGSWGETQYF	NA	TRBD2	TRBJ2-5	TRBV7-2	15
TGTGCCAGCAGCCCCGACAGGGTTATCCAGTTCTTC	CASSPDRVIQFF	NA	TRBD1	TRBJ2-1	TRBV7-2	12
TGTGCCAGCAGCTTAGAAAGCGGGAAGACCCAGTACTTC	CASSLESGKTQYF	few	TRBD2	TRBJ2-5	TRBV7-8	13
TGTGCCAGCAGCTCCTGGGAGGGGACAGATACGCAGTATTTT	CASSSWEGTDTQYF	NA	TRBD2	TRBJ2-3	TRBV7-2	14
TGTGCCAGCGGCGGGACTCACCTGAACACTGAAGCTTTCTTT	CASGGTHLNTEAFF	once	NA	TRBJ1-1	TRBV25-1	14
TGCGCCAGCAGCCCAGAAATTACATCGCCTGGAAACACCATATATTTT	CASSPEITSPGNTIYF	few	NA	TRBJ1-3	TRBV4-3	16
TGTGCCAGCAGCTTAGGGGTCCGACTAGCGGGGGGGCTCAGTGAGCAGTTCTTC	CASSLGVRLAGGLSEQFF	few	TRBD2	TRBJ2-1	TRBV7-2	18
TGCAGCGTATCTGGGGGGTATAATTCACCCCTCCACTTT	CSVSGGYNSPLHF	NA	NA	TRBJ1-6	TRBV29-1	13
TGTGCCAGCAGCGGACTTATGGGCGGGGAGCTGTTTTTT	CASSGLMGGELFF	NA	NA	TRBJ2-2	TRBV9	13
TGTGCCAGTATTGGGGACACGCGAGTACTATATGGCTACACCTTC	CASIGDTRVLYGYTF	few	NA	TRBJ1-2	TRBV19	15
TGTGCCACATCAAACCCGGGGGTCGGCTACACCTTC	CATSNPGVGYTF	once	NA	TRBJ1-2	TRBV6-6	12
TGTGCCAGCAGTCATCTCGGCGGGGTGAACAATGAGCAGTTCTTC	CASSHLGGVNNEQFF	few	NA	TRBJ2-1	TRBV27	15
TGTGCCATCAGTGATAAACCGGGGGGCCGGGAAAACATTCAGTACTTC	CAISDKPGGRENIQYF	few	NA	TRBJ2-4	TRBV10-3	16
TGCGCCAGCAGCCAAAACGACAGACAAGAGACCCAGTACTTC	CASSQNDRQETQYF	many	NA	TRBJ2-5	TRBV4-3	14
TGTGCCAGCAGTTTAAAGGGGGCGCGGGGCACTGAAGCTTTCTTT	CASSLKGARGTEAFF	NA	TRBD1	TRBJ1-1	TRBV27	15
TGTGCCAGCAGCTTGTTAACTAGCATCCCAGATACGCAGTATTTT	CASSLLTSIPDTQYF	few	NA	TRBJ2-3	TRBV5-5	15
TGTGCCAGCAGCTTAGGGTCTCTCCGCAACAATGAGCAGTTCTTC	CASSLGSLRNNEQFF	NA	NA	TRBJ2-1	TRBV7-8	15
TGCGCCAGCAGCTTGGGGGACAGGGGTAGAGAAAAACTGTTTTTT	CASSLGDRGREKLFF	NA	TRBD1	TRBJ1-4	TRBV5-1	15
TGTGCCAGCAGCAAGGACAGGAATAACTATGGCTACACCTTC	CASSKDRNNYGYTF	NA	TRBD1	TRBJ1-2	TRBV7-2	14
TGCAGCGTGAGGGGTGCCCCCTACGAGCAGTACTTC	CSVRGAPYEQYF	few	NA	TRBJ2-7	TRBV29-1	12
TGCGCCAGCAGCCAAGTCAGACCCGGTTATAATTCACCCCTCCACTTT	CASSQVRPGYNSPLHF	few	NA	TRBJ1-6	TRBV4-3	16
TGTGCCAGCCAAGGTGCCTCTGGAAACACCATATATTTT	CASQGASGNTIYF	few	NA	TRBJ1-3	TRBV6-5	13
TGTGCCTGGAGTGTGGGGCAGGGTGGCAATCAGCCCCAGCATTTT	CAWSVGQGGNQPQHF	NA	NA	TRBJ1-5	TRBV30	15
TGTGCCATCAGTGCGGTCGGTAGGGGGAACACTGAAGCTTTCTTT	CAISAVGRGNTEAFF	few	NA	TRBJ1-1	TRBV6-6	15
TGTGCCAGTAGTCCCGGTGGTGGGTCGGGAGAGACCCAGTACTTC	CASSPGGGSGETQYF	NA	NA	TRBJ2-5	TRBV19	15
TGCGCCAGCAGCCAAGATGCACGGACAGGGAATGGCTACACCTTC	CASSQDARTGNGYTF	NA	TRBD1	TRBJ1-2	TRBV4-3	15
TGTGCCAGCAGCTCAACCGCGGGACTAGCCGCCGGGAACATTCAGTACTTC	CASSSTAGLAAGNIQYF	few	TRBD2	TRBJ2-4	TRBV5-4	17
TGTGCCAGCAGCTTTAACAGGGAAGGCTACACCTTC	CASSFNREGYTF	NA	NA	TRBJ1-2	TRBV7-9	12
TGTGCCAGCAGCACGGCGACTTGGGAAATGGCTGAAGCTTTCTTT	CASSTATWEMAEAFF	NA	NA	TRBJ1-1	TRBV5-4	15
TGTGCCAGCAGCTTACAGCCCCGCACAGATACGCAGTATTTT	CASSLQPRTDTQYF	few	NA	TRBJ2-3	TRBV7-3	14
TGTGCCAGCAGTTTCGATCTAGCGGGAGGAGCCTACAATGAGCAGTTCTTC	CASSFDLAGGAYNEQFF	few	TRBD2	TRBJ2-1	TRBV27	17
TGCGCCAGCAGCCAGGGGGGCGTTAGCTCTGGAAACACCATATATTTT	CASSQGGVSSGNTIYF	NA	TRBD1	TRBJ1-3	TRBV5-1	16